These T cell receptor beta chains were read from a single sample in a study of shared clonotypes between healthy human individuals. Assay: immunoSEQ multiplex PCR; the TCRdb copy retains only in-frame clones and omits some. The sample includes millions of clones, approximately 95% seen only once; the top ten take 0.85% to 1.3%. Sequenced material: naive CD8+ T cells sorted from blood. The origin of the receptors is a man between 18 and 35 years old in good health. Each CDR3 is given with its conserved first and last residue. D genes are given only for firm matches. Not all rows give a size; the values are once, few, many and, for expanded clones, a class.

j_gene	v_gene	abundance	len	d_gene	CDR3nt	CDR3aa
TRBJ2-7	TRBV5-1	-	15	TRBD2	TGCGCCAGCAGCTTAGAACTAGCGGGAGTCTACGAGCAGTACTTC	CASSLELAGVYEQYF
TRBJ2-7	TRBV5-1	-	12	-	TGCGCCAGCAGCCTAGCCGGGGCGGATTATAACTTC	CASSLAGADYNF
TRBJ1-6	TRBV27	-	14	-	TGTGCCACCTCCGACCGCTCCTATAATTCACCCCTCCACTTT	CATSDRSYNSPLHF
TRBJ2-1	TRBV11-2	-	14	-	TGTGCCAGCAGCTTGTTATTCTCGGGAAATGAGCAGTTCTTC	CASSLLFSGNEQFF
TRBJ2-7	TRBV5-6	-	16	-	TGTGCCAGCAGCTTATCGACGGGTGAGGGTGTCTACGAGCAGTACTTC	CASSLSTGEGVYEQYF
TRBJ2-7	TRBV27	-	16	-	TGTGCCAGCAGTTTATCCATAGGGCAGGTTGGCTACGAGCAGTACTTC	CASSLSIGQVGYEQYF
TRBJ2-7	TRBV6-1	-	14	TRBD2	TGTGCCAGCAGAGAACCGGGACTAGCGGGTGAGCAGTACTTC	CASREPGLAGEQYF
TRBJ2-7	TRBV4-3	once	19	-	TGCGCCAGCAGCCAAGATGCCCAGGGAGTAGCGGAGAGCTCCTACGAGCAGTACTTC	CASSQDAQGVAESSYEQYF
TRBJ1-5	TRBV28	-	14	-	TGTGCCAGCAGTCTGACAGGCGGTAATCAGCCCCAGCATTTT	CASSLTGGNQPQHF
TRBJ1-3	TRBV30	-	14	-	TGTGCCTGGAGTGAAGGGGGGCTTGGAAACACCATATATTTT	CAWSEGGLGNTIYF
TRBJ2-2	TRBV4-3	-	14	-	TGCGCCAGCAGCCAAGATCAAACCGCAGGGACGCTGTTTTTT	CASSQDQTAGTLFF
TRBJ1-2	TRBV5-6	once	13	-	TGTGCCAGCAGGCTGGGAGGAGGGGATGGCTACACCTTC	CASRLGGGDGYTF
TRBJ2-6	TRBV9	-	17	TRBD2	TGTGCCAGCAGCGTAGTAGCGGGGGACTCTGGGGCCAACGTCCTGACTTTC	CASSVVAGDSGANVLTF
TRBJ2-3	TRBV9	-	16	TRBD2	TGTGCCAGCAGCTTCCCGACTAGCGGGGGGGAAGATACGCAGTATTTT	CASSFPTSGGEDTQYF
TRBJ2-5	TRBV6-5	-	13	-	TGTGCCAGCACTCCGACAGGAGGGGAGACCCAGTACTTC	CASTPTGGETQYF
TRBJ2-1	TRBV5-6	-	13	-	TGTGCCAGCAGCATAAATGGGGCCGGAGAGCAGTTCTTC	CASSINGAGEQFF
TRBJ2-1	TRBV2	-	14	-	TGTGCCAGCGTACACCACTCAGGGAACAATGAGCAGTTCTTC	CASVHHSGNNEQFF
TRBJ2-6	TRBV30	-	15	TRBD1	TGTGCCTGGAGCGAAGACAGGGCCGGGGCCAACGTCCTGACTTTC	CAWSEDRAGANVLTF
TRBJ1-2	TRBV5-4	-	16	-	TGTGCCAGCAGCTTGGACACAGGTCCCCCCCGTTATGGCTACACCTTC	CASSLDTGPPRYGYTF
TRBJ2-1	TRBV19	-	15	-	TGTGCCAGTAATTGGGGGTTTTCCACAACAAACGAGCAGTTCTTC	CASNWGFSTTNEQFF
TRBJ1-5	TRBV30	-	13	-	TGTGCCTGGAGTGAGGAGATAGAGCGGCCCCAGCATTTT	CAWSEEIERPQHF
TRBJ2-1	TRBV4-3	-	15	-	TGCGCCAGCAGCCCGGGCTTCAACTCCTACAATGAGCAGTTCTTC	CASSPGFNSYNEQFF
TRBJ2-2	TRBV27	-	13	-	TGTGCCAGCACATTCACAGGCACCGGGGAGCTGTTTTTT	CASTFTGTGELFF
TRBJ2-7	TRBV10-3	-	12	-	TGTGCCATCAGCGAAGGGGCGAGCGAGCAGTACTTC	CAISEGASEQYF
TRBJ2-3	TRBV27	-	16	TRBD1	TGTGCCAGCAGCTTTTTATCCGGGACAGGCACAGATACGCAGTATTTT	CASSFLSGTGTDTQYF
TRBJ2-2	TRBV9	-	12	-	TGTGCCAGCAGCGTAGCCACCGGGGAGCTGTTTTTT	CASSVATGELFF
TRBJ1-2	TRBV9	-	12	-	TGTGCCAGCAGCGTAGCGGTCGGGGGCTACACCTTC	CASSVAVGGYTF